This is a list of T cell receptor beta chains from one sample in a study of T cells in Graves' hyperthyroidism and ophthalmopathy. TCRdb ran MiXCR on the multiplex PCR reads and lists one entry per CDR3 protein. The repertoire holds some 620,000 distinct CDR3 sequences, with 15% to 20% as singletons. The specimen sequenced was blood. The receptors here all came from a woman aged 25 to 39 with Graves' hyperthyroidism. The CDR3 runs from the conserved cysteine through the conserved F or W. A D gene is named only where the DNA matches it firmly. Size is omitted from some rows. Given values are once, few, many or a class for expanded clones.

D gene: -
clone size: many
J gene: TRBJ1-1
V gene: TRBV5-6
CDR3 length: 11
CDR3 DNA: TGTGCCAGCAGCAAGGAAGGAGAAGCTTTCTTT
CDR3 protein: CASSKEGEAFF

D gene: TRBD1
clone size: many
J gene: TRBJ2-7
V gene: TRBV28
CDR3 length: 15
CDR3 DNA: TGTGCCAGCAGTACTAGGACAGGGACAAGCTACGAGCAGTACTTC
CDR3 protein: CASSTRTGTSYEQYF

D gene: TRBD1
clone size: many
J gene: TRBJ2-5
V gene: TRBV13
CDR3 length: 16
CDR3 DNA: TGTGCCAGCAGCTTAGGTGGACAGGGGGTGTGGGAGACCCAGTACTTC
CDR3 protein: CASSLGGQGVWETQYF

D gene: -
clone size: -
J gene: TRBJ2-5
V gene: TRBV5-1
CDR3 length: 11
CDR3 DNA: TGCGCCAGCAGTACTGGCCCCACCCAGTACTTC
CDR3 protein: CASSTGPTQYF

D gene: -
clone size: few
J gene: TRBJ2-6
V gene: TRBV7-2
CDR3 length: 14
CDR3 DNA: TGTGCCAGCAGCCCCTTCCCTGGGGCCAACGTCCTGACTTTC
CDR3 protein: CASSPFPGANVLTF

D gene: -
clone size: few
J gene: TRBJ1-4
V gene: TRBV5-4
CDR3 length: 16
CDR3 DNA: TGTGCCAGCAGCTTGGAGGGCTCCGGGGGGGCTGAAAAACTGTTTTTT
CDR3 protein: CASSLEGSGGAEKLFF

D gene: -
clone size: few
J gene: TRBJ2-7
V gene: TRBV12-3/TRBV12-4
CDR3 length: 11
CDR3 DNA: TGTGCCAGCAGTTGGCTCAACGAGCAGTACTTC
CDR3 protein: CASSWLNEQYF

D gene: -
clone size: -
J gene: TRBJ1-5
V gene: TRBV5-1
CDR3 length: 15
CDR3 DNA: TGCGCCAGCAGCACACAACCAAATAGCAATCAGCCCCAGCATTTT
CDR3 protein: CASSTQPNSNQPQHF

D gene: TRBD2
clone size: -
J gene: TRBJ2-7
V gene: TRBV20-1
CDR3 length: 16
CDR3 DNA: TGCAGTGCTCCTCGTAGCCTGCGGGAGGCCTCCTACGAGCAGTACTTC
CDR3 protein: CSAPRSLREASYEQYF

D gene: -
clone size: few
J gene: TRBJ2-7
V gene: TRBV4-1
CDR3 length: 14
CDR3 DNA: TGCGCCAGCAGCCAAGATGGGCCAGACTACGAGCAGTACTTC
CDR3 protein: CASSQDGPDYEQYF

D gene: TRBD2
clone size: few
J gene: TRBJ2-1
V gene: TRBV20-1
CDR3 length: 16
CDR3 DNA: TGCAGTGCTAGAGTCCTAGGACTAGCGGGAGAGCTTGAGCAGTTCTTC
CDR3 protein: CSARVLGLAGELEQFF

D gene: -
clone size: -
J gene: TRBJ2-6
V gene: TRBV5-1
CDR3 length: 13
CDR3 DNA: TGCGCCGTTCGGATGCCTGGGGCCAACGTCCTGACTTTC
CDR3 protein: CAVRMPGANVLTF

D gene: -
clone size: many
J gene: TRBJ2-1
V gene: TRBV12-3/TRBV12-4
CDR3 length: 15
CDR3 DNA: TGTGCCAGCAGTTTCCTCCGGCCAACTCACAATGAGCAGTTCTTC
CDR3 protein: CASSFLRPTHNEQFF

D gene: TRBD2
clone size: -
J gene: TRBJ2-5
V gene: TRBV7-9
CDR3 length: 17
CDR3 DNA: TGTGCCAGCAGCTTAGATTGGCCTAGCGGGTTCCAAGAGACCCAGTACTTC
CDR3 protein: CASSLDWPSGFQETQYF

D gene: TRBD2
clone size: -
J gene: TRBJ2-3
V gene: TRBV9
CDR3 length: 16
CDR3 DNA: TGTGCCAGCAGCGTAACGAGCGGGAGTAGCACAGATACGCAGTATTTT
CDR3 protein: CASSVTSGSSTDTQYF

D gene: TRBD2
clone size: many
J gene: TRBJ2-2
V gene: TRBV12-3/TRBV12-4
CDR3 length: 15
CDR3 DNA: TGTGCCAGCATTCCACTCGGGGGGGGAACCGGGGAGCTGTTTTTT
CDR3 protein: CASIPLGGGTGELFF

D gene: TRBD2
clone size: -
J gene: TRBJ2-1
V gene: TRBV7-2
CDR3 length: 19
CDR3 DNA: TGTGCCAGCAGCTTAGGTCGTTTCCTAGCGGGCACCCAGCCCAATGAGCAGTTCTTC
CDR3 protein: CASSLGRFLAGTQPNEQFF

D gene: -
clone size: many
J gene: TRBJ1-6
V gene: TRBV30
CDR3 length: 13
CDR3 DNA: TGTGCCTGGAGTCGCCTACTAGATTCACCCCTCCACTTT
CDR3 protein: CAWSRLLDSPLHF

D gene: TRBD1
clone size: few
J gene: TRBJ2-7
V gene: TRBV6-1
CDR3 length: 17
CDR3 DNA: TGTGCCAGCAGTGAAGCGGGGGGGACAGGGGCCACCTACGAGCAGTACTTC
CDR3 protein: CASSEAGGTGATYEQYF

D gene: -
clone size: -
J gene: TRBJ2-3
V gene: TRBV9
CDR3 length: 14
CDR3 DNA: TGTGCCAGCAGCGTAGCGACGGTCACAGATACGCAGTATTTT
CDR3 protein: CASSVATVTDTQYF

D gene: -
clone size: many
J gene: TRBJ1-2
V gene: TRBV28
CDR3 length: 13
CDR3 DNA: TGTGCCAGCAGGAAGACAGCTGACTATGGCTACACCTTC
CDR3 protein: CASRKTADYGYTF

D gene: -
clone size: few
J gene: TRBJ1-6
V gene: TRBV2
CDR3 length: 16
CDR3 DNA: TGTGCCAGCAACCCTACACGAAGCTCCTATAATTCACCCCTCCACTTT
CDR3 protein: CASNPTRSSYNSPLHF

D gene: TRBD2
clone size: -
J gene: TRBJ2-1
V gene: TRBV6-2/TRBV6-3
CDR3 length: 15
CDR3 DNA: TGTGCCAGCAGTTATGGGGAGGGGCGAAGCAATGAGCAGTTCTTC
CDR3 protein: CASSYGEGRSNEQFF

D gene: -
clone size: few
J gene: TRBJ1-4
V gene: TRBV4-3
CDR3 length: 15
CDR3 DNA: TGCGCCAGCAGCCAAGACCGGGTGACTAATGAAAAACTGTTTTTT
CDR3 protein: CASSQDRVTNEKLFF

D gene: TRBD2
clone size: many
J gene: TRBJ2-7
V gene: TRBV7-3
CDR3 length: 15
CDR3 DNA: TGTGCCAGCAGCTTAAGCGGGGGGAGTACCTACGAGCAGTACTTC
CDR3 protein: CASSLSGGSTYEQYF

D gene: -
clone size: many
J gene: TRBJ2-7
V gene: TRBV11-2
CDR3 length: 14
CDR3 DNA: TGTGCCAGTACAGCCGGGACGAGTTTCTACGAGCAGTACTTC
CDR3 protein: CASTAGTSFYEQYF

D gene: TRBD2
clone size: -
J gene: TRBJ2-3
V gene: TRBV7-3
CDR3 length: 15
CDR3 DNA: TGTGCCGGCAGCCTACTAGCGGGAGGGGAAGATACGCAGTATTTT
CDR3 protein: CAGSLLAGGEDTQYF

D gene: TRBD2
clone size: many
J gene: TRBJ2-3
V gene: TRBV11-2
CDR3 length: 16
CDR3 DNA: TGTGCCAGCAACCAACTAGCGGGAGAGGTTGCAGATACGCAGTATTTT
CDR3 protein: CASNQLAGEVADTQYF

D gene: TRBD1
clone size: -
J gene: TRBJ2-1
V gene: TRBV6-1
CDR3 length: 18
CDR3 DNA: TGTGCCAGCAGCACGACAGGGGCAGGCTTTTCAAAACTCAATGAGCAGTTCTTC
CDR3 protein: CASSTTGAGFSKLNEQFF

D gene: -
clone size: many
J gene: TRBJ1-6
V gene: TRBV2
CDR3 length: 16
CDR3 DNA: TGTGCCAGCAGCCTAGGCCAGCTGAGATCCGCATCACCCCTCCACTTT
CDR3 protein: CASSLGQLRSASPLHF

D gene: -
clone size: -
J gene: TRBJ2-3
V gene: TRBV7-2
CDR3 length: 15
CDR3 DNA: TGTGCCAGCTCCCCCTCCCCGAATGGCGCAGATACGCAGTATTTT
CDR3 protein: CASSPSPNGADTQYF

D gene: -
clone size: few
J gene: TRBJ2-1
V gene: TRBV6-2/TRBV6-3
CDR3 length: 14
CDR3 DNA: TGTGCCAGCAGTCAGGGAGACCCTGGCAATGAGCAGTTCTTC
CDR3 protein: CASSQGDPGNEQFF

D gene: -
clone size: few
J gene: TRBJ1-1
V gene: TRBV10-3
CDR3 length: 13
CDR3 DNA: TGTGCCACCGCCCTTGGCGCGACCACTGAAGCTTTCTTT
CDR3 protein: CATALGATTEAFF

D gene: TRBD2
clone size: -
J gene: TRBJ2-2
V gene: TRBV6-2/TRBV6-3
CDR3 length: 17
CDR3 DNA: TGTGCCAGCAGTTACCTACCGGGACTAGAGAACACCGGGGAGCTGTTTTTT
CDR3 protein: CASSYLPGLENTGELFF

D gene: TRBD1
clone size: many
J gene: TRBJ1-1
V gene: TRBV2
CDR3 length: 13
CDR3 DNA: TGTGCCAGCAGAAGGACAGGGCTCACTGAAGCTTTCTTT
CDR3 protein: CASRRTGLTEAFF

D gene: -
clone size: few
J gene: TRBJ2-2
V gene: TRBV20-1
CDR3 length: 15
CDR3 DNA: TGCAGTGCTAGAGATTCGAGCGGTCACACCGGGGAGCTGTTTTTT
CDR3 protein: CSARDSSGHTGELFF

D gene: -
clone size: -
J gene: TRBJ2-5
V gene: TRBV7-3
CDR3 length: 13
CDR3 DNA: TGTGCCAGCAGCTCAATGGAGGGGGTGACCCAGTACTTC
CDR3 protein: CASSSMEGVTQYF

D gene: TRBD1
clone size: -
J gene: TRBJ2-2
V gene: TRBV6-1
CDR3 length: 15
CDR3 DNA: TGTGCCAGCAGTGGACAGGGGGCGAACACCGGGGAGCTGTTTTTT
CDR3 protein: CASSGQGANTGELFF

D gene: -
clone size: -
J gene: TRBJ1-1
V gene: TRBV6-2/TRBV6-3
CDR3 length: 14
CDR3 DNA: TGTGCCAGCAGTTACCGGGGGTTGAACACTGAAGCTCTCTTT
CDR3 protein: CASSYRGLNTEALF

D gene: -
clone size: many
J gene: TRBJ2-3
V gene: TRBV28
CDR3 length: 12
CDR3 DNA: TGTGCCAGCAGCGCACACACAGATACGCAGTATTTT
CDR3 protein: CASSAHTDTQYF

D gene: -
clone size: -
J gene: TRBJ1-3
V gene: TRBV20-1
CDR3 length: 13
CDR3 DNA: TGCAGTGCACCACTCATCTCTGGAAACACCATATATTTT
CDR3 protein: CSAPLISGNTIYF

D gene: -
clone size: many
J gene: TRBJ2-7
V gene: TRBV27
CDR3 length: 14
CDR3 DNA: TGTGCCAGCAGTTGGGCAGGGGGGCCCTACGAGCAGTACTTC
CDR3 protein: CASSWAGGPYEQYF

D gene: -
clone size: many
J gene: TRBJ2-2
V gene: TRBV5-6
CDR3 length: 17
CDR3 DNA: TGTGCCAGCAGCTTGGATGAGGGTTTCGTGGACACCGGGGAGCTGTTTTTT
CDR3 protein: CASSLDEGFVDTGELFF

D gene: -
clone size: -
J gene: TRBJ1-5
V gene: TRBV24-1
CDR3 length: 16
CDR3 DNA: TGTGCCACCAATGATCGGACAGCACCTAGCAATCAGCCCCAGCATTTT
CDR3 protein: CATNDRTAPSNQPQHF

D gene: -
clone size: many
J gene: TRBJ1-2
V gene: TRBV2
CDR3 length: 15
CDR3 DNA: TGTGCCAGAAGACAACCCCAGGGGTTGCACTATGGCTACACCTTC
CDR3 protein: CARRQPQGLHYGYTF

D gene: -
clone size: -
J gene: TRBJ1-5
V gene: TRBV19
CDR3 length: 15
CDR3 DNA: TGTGCCAGTAGTCCCTCGGATGCGGGCAATCAGCCCCAGCATTTT
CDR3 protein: CASSPSDAGNQPQHF

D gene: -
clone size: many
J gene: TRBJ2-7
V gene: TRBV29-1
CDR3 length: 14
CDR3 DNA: TGCAGCGTTGGACAAAGGAGGGTAGACGACGAGCAGTACTTC
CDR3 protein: CSVGQRRVDDEQYF

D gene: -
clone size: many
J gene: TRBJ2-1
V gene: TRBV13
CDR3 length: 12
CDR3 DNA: TGTGCCAGCAGCTCTAGGGTCCGTGAGCAGTTCTTC
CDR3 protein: CASSSRVREQFF

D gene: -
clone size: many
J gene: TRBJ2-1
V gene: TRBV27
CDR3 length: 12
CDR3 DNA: TGTGCCAGCATGTCAGGCGCAATAGAGCAGTTCTTC
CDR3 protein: CASMSGAIEQFF

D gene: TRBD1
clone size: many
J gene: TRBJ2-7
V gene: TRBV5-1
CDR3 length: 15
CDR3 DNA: TGCGCCAGCAGCTTGACCGACAGGGGGCTCCTCGAGCAGTACTTC
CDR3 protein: CASSLTDRGLLEQYF